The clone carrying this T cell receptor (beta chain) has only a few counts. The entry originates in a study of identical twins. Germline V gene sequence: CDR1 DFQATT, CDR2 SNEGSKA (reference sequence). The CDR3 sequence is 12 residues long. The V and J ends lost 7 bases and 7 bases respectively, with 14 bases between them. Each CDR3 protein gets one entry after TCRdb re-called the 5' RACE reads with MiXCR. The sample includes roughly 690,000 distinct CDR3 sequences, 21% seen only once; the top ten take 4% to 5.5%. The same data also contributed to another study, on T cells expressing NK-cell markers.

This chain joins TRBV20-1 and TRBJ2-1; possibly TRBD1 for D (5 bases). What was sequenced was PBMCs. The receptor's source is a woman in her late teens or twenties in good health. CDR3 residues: CSVHRGTNEQFF. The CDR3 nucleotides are TGCAGTGTTCATAGGGGTACGAATGAGCAGTTCTTC.